A single sample gave rise to the 25 T cell receptor beta chains below, sequenced in a study of technical replicates of blood from a few donors (dated by TCRdb to 2015 to 2018). Library method: the immunoSEQ multiplex PCR assay. The table was pulled from immuneACCESS by TCRdb, which kept in-frame rearrangements only. Such tables lose some clones; where checked, under half of the loss comes from unresolved V genes, and the rest has no known cause. Counted in this sample were approximately 51,000 clones; around 93% of them appeared once. The biggest ten clones account for around 4% of the sample. Sequenced sample: PBMCs. These receptors were collected from a human donor in good health. Some clones in this sample may be carry-over from other donors' samples.

The genes are TRBV9 and TRBJ2-4; D may be TRBD2 (5 bases). Trimming shortened V by 4 bases and J by 8 bases, and 16 bases separated the two germline ends. The CDR3 totals 14 residues. CDR1 is SGDLS, CDR2 YYNGEE, per germline. The CDR3 DNA is TGTGCCAGCAGCAGAGCGGATGGGATGGACATTCAGTACTTC. Translation gives CASSRADGMDIQYF. Variable domain in full (rest from reference TRBV9 and TRBJ2-4): DSGVTQTPKHLITATGQRVTLRCSPRSGDLSVYWYQQSLDQGLQFLIQYYNGEERAKGNILERFSAQQFPDLHSELNLSSLELGDSALYFCASSRADGMDIQYFGAGTRLSVL.

This sequence joins TRBV4-1 and TRBJ2-2, with D perhaps TRBD1 (6 bases). The CDR3 extends over 16 amino acids. Trimming left V 4 bases short and J 0 bases short, with 12 bases between. Germline V gives CDR1 MGHRA, CDR2 YSYEKL. The CDR3 DNA reads as TGCGCCAGCAGCCCACTCGGGACAACGAACACCGGGGAGCTGTTTTTT. Translation gives CASSPLGTTNTGELFF.

The J gene is TRBJ2-3, the V gene TRBV13; 8 nucleotides agree with TRBD1. Germline assignment: CDR1 PRHDT and CDR2 FYEKMQ (reference sequence). The V segment lost 8 bases and the J segment 7 bases; nucleotides outside the gene matches: 11. The CDR3 is 14 residues long. DNA for the CDR3: TGTGCCAGCCACCGGACAGGGCGAGGGAATACGCAGTATTTT. Translating it yields CASHRTGRGNTQYF.

The rearrangement joins TRBV4-2 to TRBJ2-3, with TRBD2 matching 8 bases. Germline V gives CDR1 LGHNA, CDR2 YNFKEQ. Trimming cost V 0 bases and J 4 bases; bases outside gene matches: 6. There are 16 residues in the CDR3. The CDR3 protein is CASSQDSGRGPDTQYF. In DNA, the CDR3 is TGTGCCAGCAGCCAAGATTCCGGGAGGGGACCAGATACGCAGTATTTT.

The rearrangement joins TRBV11-3 to TRBJ1-6, with no clear D. The CDR3 contains 14 residues. CDR1 is SGHNT and CDR2 is YENEEA in the germline V gene. The ends were cut back, 1 base at V and 8 bases at J, with 9 bases in the middle. The CDR3 DNA reads TGTGCCAGCAGCTTAGTCTGCAGGCATTCACCCCTCCACTTT. Its protein is CASSLVCRHSPLHF.

This chain joins TRBV9 and TRBJ1-6; maybe TRBD1 (6 bases). The CDR3 is made up of 15 amino acids. Germline loops: CDR1 SGDLS, CDR2 YYNGEE. V shed 0 bases and J shed 10 bases, with 14 bases lying between them. CDR3 sequence reads: CASSVDSGARSPLHF. CDR3 DNA: TGTGCCAGCAGCGTAGATTCAGGGGCTCGGTCACCCCTCCACTTT.

This chain links TRBV6-6 with TRBJ1-2, with a possible D match to TRBD1 (5 bases). V dropped 0 bases and J dropped 2 bases, with 7 bases sitting between them. The CDR3 consists of 14 residues. CDR1 and CDR2 from the germline V gene are MNHNY and SVGAGI (reference sequence). CDR3 sequence (DNA): TGTGCCAGCAGTTACTCAGGGGAAAACTATGGCTACACCTTC. This codes for CASSYSGENYGYTF.

This rearrangement joins TRBV29-1 to TRBJ2-1; 10 nucleotides align to TRBD2. The length of the CDR3 is 14 residues. Germline values: CDR1 SQVTM, CDR2 ANQGSEA. Trimming cost V 3 bases and J 7 bases; bases outside gene matches: 6. The CDR3 sequence is CSVDRAGGPNEQFF. CDR3 sequence (DNA): TGCAGCGTTGACCGAGCGGGAGGGCCGAATGAGCAGTTCTTC.

The count of this clone is one. This chain's CDR3 is CASSLWGGLYEQYF. For the CDR3, the DNA is TGTGCCAGCAGCTTGTGGGGGGGCCTGTACGAGCAGTACTTC. The V call is TRBV5-8, the J call TRBJ2-7, with a weak D call TRBD2 (7 bases). The ends were cut back, 1 base at V and 4 bases at J, with 12 bases in the middle. CDR1 and CDR2 from the germline V gene are SGHTS and YDEGEE. There are 14 residues in the CDR3.

The rearrangement uses TRBV29-1 and TRBJ2-7; 9 nucleotides match TRBD1. J gave up 1 base and V 6 bases, and 4 bases lay outside the gene matches. The CDR3 consists of 13 residues. Germline V gene lookup returns CDR1 SQVTM and CDR2 ANQGSEA. CDR3 loop: CSVRQGESYEQYF. The CDR3 DNA reads as TGCAGCGTACGACAGGGGGAATCCTACGAGCAGTACTTC.

V usage is TRBV19 and J usage is TRBJ1-2, with TRBD1 matching 7 bases. The germline gives CDR1 LNHDA, CDR2 SQIVND (reference sequence). Germline trimming cut 5 bases from V and 8 bases from J; bases unmatched to any gene: 14. The CDR3 extends over 15 amino acids. Here the CDR3 reads CASSSGTASVDGYTF. CDR3 coding DNA: TGTGCCAGTAGTTCCGGGACAGCCTCGGTAGACGGCTACACCTTC.

The V gene is TRBV6-1, the J gene TRBJ2-7, with 9 bases matching TRBD2. V dropped 0 bases and J dropped 5; count of bases not matched to a gene: 14. The germline V gene has CDR1 MNHNS and CDR2 SASEGT. This CDR3 region has 18 residues. CDR3 bases: TGTGCCAGCAGTGAAGCGCGCGGTAGCGGGAGATCCCCCCACGAGCAGTACTTC. Translating it yields CASSEARGSGRSPHEQYF.

V gene TRBV9 combines with J gene TRBJ1-2; perhaps TRBD1 as D (5 bases). Trimming cost V 4 bases and J 4 bases, with 20 bases left between them. The CDR3 spans 16 residues. Germline loops: CDR1 SGDLS, CDR2 YYNGEE. The CDR3 protein is CASSPIIPGYSYGYTF. CDR3 coding DNA: TGTGCCAGCAGCCCGATCATCCCAGGGTATTCCTATGGCTACACCTTC.

The chain links TRBV7-3 to TRBJ2-1; possibly TRBD2 for D (6 bases). Germline V gene lookup returns CDR1 SGHTA and CDR2 FQGTGA. This CDR3 region has 18 residues. V lost 5 bases to trimming and J lost 4 bases, with 24 bases between them. The CDR3 DNA is TGTGCCAGCAGCCCCCTCGCGGGAATGAGCCCCGTGTACAATGAGCAGTTCTTC. It encodes CASSPLAGMSPVYNEQFF.

This clone was seen a few times. V is TRBV2 and J is TRBJ1-6; weak D call: TRBD1 (5 bases). Trimming shortened V by 4 bases and J by 9 bases, and 13 bases separated the two germline ends. This CDR3 is 14 amino acids long. Germline lookup yields CDR1 SNHLY and CDR2 FYNNEI. For the CDR3, the DNA is TGTGCCAGCAGTGCGCGGGAAAGGGGTTCACCCCTCCACTTT. This gives the protein CASSARERGSPLHF. Looking up the rest from reference TRBV2 and TRBJ1-6 gives the full variable domain: EPEVTQTPSHQVTQMGQEVILRCVPISNHLYFYWYRQILGQKVEFLVSFYNNEISEKSEIFDDQFSVERPDGSNFTLKIRSTKLEDSAMYFCASSARERGSPLHFGNGTRLTVT.

The chain combines TRBV29-1 with TRBJ1-1; 8 nucleotides match TRBD1. Germline assignment: CDR1 SQVTM and CDR2 ANQGSEA. V shed 6 bases, J shed 3 bases, and the junction held 3 bases outside the gene matches. The CDR3 is made up of 12 amino acids. CDR3: CSVRQGYTEAFF. CDR3 nucleotides: TGCAGCGTACGACAGGGGTACACTGAAGCTTTCTTT.

This clone appeared a single time. The CDR3 nucleotides read TGTGCCAGCAGCGGGGGGGGTCTGGGTCAGCCCCAGCATTTT. Amino acid sequence: CASSGGGLGQPQHF. The chain recombines TRBV9 with TRBJ1-5; possibly TRBD1 for D (5 bases). With 3 bases removed from V and 6 bases from J, the gap between germline ends came to 13 bases. CDR1 is SGDLS, CDR2 YYNGEE, per germline. The CDR3 runs to 14 residues.

This chain links TRBV4-2 with TRBJ2-3, with TRBD1 matching over 7 bases. J gave up 1 base and V 0 bases, and 4 bases lay outside the gene matches. CDR3 length: 16 residues. From germline, CDR1 is LGHNA and CDR2 YNFKEQ. CDR3 amino acids: CASSQEWDSRTDTQYF. The CDR3 DNA reads as TGTGCCAGCAGCCAAGAGTGGGACAGCCGCACAGATACGCAGTATTTT.

V gene TRBV19 combines with J gene TRBJ2-2, with 8 positions matching TRBD2. Germline trimming cut 3 bases from V and 4 bases from J; bases unmatched to any gene: 10. The length of the CDR3 is 17 residues. Germline V gene lookup returns CDR1 LNHDA and CDR2 SQIVND (reference sequence). CDR3: CASSIASGGRVTGELFF. The CDR3 DNA sequence: TGTGCCAGTAGTATTGCGTCGGGGGGGCGGGTCACCGGGGAGCTGTTTTTT.

V is TRBV19 and J is TRBJ2-7; the match to TRBD2 covers 11 bases. The CDR3 spans 15 residues. V lost 5 bases to trimming and J lost 4 bases; unmatched junction nucleotides: 7. CDR1 and CDR2 (germline): LNHDA, SQIVND (reference sequence). The CDR3 here is CASSSVAGGAYEQYF. The CDR3 coding sequence is TGTGCCAGTAGTTCTGTAGCGGGAGGGGCTTACGAGCAGTACTTC.

The chain carries TRBV11-2 and TRBJ1-4, with a tentative D call TRBD1 (5 bases). Trimming stripped 6 bases from V and 6 bases from J, with 20 bases between. The germline CDR1 and CDR2 sequences are SGHAT and FQNNGV. The CDR3 loop spans 16 amino acids. CDR3 protein: CASSLITGGGDEKLFF. As DNA, the CDR3 is TGTGCCAGCAGTTTGATAACCGGGGGTGGCGATGAAAAACTGTTTTTT.

V and J are TRBV4-3 and TRBJ1-1, with D unresolved. The CDR3 has 15 amino acids. Trimming took off 1 base at V and 0 bases at J, with 9 bases between the two ends. The V gene's germline CDR1 is LGHNA and CDR2 YSLEER. The DNA for the CDR3 is TGCGCCAGCAGCCAAGGTACACGCATGAACACTGAAGCTTTCTTT. Its protein product is CASSQGTRMNTEAFF.

The rearrangement uses TRBV7-3 and TRBJ2-3; weak D call: TRBD2 (6 bases). This CDR3 contains 15 residues. Trimming shortened V by 5 bases and J by 3 bases, and 15 bases separated the two germline ends. In germline, CDR1 is SGHTA, CDR2 FQGTGA. The CDR3: CASSQLWGVTDTQYF. The CDR3 nucleotides are TGTGCCAGCAGCCAACTCTGGGGGGTAACAGATACGCAGTATTTT.

Turning to this clone: A read error may produce the germline difference seen at one junction end. The chain is built from TRBV7-2 and TRBJ2-2; 9 nucleotides align to TRBD1. This CDR3 contains 16 residues. Germline V CDR1 and CDR2: SGHTA, FQGNSA. CDR3 DNA: TGTGCCAGCAGCCGTCTCGGACAGGGGCTCACCGGAGAGCTGTTTTTT. Protein: CASSRLGQGLTGELFF.

The chain links TRBV7-2 to TRBJ2-1, with 9 bases lining up with TRBD1. The CDR3 is 15 residues long. The germline V gene encodes CDR1 SGHTA and CDR2 FQGNSA. Trimming at V came to 7 bases and at J to 0 bases, leaving 4 bases not matched to a gene. This CDR3 is CASIDRGSSYNEQFF. The CDR3 DNA is TGTGCCAGCATCGACAGGGGGAGCTCCTACAATGAGCAGTTCTTC.